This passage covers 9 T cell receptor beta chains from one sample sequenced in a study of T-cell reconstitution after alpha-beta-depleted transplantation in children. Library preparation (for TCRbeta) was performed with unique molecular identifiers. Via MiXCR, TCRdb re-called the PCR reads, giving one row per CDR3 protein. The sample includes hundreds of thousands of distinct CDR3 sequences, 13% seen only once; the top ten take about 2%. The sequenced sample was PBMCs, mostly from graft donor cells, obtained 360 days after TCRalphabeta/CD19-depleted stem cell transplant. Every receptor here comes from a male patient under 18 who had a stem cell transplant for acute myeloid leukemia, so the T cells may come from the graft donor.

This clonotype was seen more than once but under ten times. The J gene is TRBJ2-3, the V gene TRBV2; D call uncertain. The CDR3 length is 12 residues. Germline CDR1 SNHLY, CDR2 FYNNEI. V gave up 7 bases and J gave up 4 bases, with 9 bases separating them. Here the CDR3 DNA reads TGTGCCAGCATCGCGAGTCCAGATACGCAGTATTTT. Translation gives CASIASPDTQYF.

The CDR3 here is CASSFHTGASYNEQFF. DNA of the CDR3: TGCGCCAGCAGCTTTCACACAGGCGCTTCCTACAATGAGCAGTTCTTC. J is TRBJ2-1 and V is TRBV5-1; a possible D gene is TRBD1 (5 bases). This CDR3 is built from 16 residues. Germline-derived CDR1 and CDR2 are SGHRS and YFSETQ. Trimming cost V 2 bases and J 1 base, with 13 bases left between them.

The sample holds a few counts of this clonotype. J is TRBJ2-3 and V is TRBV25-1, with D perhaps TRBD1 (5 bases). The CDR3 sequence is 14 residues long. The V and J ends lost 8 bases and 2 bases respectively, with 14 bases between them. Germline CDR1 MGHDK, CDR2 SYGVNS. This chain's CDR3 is CASGAGRYTDTQYF. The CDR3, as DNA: TGTGCCAGCGGTGCAGGGCGGTACACAGATACGCAGTATTTT.

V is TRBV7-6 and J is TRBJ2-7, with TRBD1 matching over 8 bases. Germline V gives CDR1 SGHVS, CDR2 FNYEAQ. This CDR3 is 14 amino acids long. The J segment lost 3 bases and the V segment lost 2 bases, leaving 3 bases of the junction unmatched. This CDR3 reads CASSLNRGFYEQYF. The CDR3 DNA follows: TGTGCCAGCAGCTTAAACAGGGGGTTCTACGAGCAGTACTTC.

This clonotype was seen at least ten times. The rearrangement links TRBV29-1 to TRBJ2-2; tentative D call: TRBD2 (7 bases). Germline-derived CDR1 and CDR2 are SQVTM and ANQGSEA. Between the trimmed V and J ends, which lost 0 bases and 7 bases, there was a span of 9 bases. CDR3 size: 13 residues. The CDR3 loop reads CSVEEGGVGELFF. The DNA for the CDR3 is TGCAGCGTTGAAGAAGGGGGGGTCGGGGAGCTGTTTTTT.

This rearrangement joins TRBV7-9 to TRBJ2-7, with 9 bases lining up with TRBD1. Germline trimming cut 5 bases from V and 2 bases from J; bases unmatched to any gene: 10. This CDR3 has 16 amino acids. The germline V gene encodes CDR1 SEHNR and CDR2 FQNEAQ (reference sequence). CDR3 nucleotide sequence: TGTGCCAGCAGCCCTACGGACAGGGGATATACCTACGAGCAGTACTTC. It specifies CASSPTDRGYTYEQYF.

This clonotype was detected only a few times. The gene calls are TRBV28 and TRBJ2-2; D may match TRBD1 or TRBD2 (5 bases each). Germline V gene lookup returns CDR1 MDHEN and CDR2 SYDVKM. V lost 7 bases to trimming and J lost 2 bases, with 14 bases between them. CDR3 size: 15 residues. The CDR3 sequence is CASMKGTLNTGELFF. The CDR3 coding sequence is TGTGCCAGCATGAAAGGGACCTTAAACACCGGGGAGCTGTTTTTT.

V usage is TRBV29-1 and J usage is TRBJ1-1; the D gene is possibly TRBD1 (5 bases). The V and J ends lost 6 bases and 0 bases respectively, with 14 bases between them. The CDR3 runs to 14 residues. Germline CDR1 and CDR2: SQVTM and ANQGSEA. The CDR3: CSVLPGSLNTEAFF. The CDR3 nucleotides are TGCAGCGTGTTGCCAGGGAGTCTGAACACTGAAGCTTTCTTT.

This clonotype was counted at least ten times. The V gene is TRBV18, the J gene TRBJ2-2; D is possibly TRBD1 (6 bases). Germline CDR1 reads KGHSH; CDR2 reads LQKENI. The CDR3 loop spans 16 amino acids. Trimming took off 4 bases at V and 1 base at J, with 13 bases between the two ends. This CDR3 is CASSLTGTKNTGELFF. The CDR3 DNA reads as TGTGCCAGCTCACTAACCGGGACAAAGAACACCGGGGAGCTGTTTTTT. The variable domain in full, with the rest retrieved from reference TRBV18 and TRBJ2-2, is NAGVMQNPRHLVRRRGQEARLRCSPMKGHSHVYWYRQLPEEGLKFMVYLQKENIIDESGMPKERFSAEFPKEGPSILRIQQVVRGDSAAYFCASSLTGTKNTGELFFGEGSRLTVL.